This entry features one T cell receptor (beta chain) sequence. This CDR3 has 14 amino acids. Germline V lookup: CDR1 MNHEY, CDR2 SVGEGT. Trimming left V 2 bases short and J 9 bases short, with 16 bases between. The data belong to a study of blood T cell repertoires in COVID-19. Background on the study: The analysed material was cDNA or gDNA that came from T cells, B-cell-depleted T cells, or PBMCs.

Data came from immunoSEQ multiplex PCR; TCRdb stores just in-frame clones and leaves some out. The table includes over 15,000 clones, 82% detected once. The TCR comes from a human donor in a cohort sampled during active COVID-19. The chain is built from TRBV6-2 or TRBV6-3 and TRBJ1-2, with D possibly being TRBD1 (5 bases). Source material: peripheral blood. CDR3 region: CASSYQGSHLSYTF. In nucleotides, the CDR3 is TGTGCCAGCAGTTACCAGGGAAGCCATCTGAGCTACACCTTC.